Below are 15 T cell receptor beta chains sequenced from a single sample in a study of T cell repertoires in cytomegalovirus infection (dated by TCRdb to between 2019 and 2020). TCRdb records Illumina HiSeq 1500 as the sequencer. TCRdb took the public reads, trimmed them with fastp at Q25, ran MiXCR for clone calling and kept in-frame beta chains. Every CDR3 protein is listed once, alongside the most common genes and DNA of its rows. The sample table records fewer than 550,000 distinct CDR3 sequences; approximately 10% of these occur just once. Around 9.6% of the sample is held by the ten biggest clonotypes. The sequenced material came from PBMCs. The source is a human donor in good health (CMV status not recorded). Some clones in this sample may be carry-over from other donors' samples.

This clonotype occurred many times. The chain is built from TRBV6-4 and TRBJ2-6; D assignment may be TRBD1 or TRBD2 (5 bases each). Trimming shortened V by 6 bases and J by 0 bases, and 12 bases separated the two germline ends. The CDR3 is 16 residues long. Looked up from germline, CDR1 is MRHNA and CDR2 is SNTAGT. For the CDR3, the DNA is TGTGCCAGCAGCCGGGACGCGAGCTCTGGGGCCAACGTCCTGACTTTC. Its protein product is CASSRDASSGANVLTF.

This clonotype was counted ten times or more. One junction end does not reproduce the germline sequence, and a read error may be involved. The J gene is TRBJ2-7, the V gene TRBV6-6, with TRBD1 matching over 8 bases. There are 17 residues in the CDR3. Germline V gene lookup returns CDR1 MNHNY and CDR2 SVGAGI (reference sequence). The CDR3 is CASSDSTPGQEFYEQYF. CDR3 in DNA: TGTGCCAGCAGTGACTCGACGCCGGGACAGGAGTTCTACGAGCAGTACTTC.

This clonotype was detected ten times or more. This chain joins TRBV7-8 and TRBJ1-3, with unresolved D. V was clipped by 3 bases and J by 6 bases, with 12 bases between them. The CDR3 spans 14 residues. CDR1 and CDR2 from the germline V gene are SGHVS and FQNEAQ. This CDR3 is CASSFSPAPNTIYF. The DNA for the CDR3 is TGTGCCAGCAGCTTCTCCCCGGCGCCAAACACCATATATTTT.

This clonotype was detected many times. The chain links TRBV5-1 to TRBJ2-7; D is uncertain. V lost 2 bases and J lost 1, with 13 bases in between. Germline CDR1 is SGHRS and CDR2 is YFSETQ. The CDR3 runs to 15 residues. CDR3 amino acids: CASSFIEAGSYEQYF. The CDR3 nucleotides are TGCGCCAGCAGCTTCATCGAAGCCGGGTCCTACGAGCAGTACTTC.

This clonotype was recorded many times. The J gene is TRBJ2-2, the V gene TRBV4-2; TRBD2 aligns across 12 bases. Germline V gives CDR1 LGHNA, CDR2 YNFKEQ. Unmatched junction bases numbered 5, after V lost 0 bases and J lost 6 bases. The CDR3 spans 17 residues. The CDR3 loop is CASSQESLAGGSGELFF. The CDR3, as DNA: TGTGCCAGCAGCCAAGAAAGTCTAGCGGGAGGGTCCGGGGAGCTGTTTTTT.

This clonotype was detected only a few times. V gene TRBV5-4 combines with J gene TRBJ2-1; TRBD2 agrees at 9 bases. The CDR3 consists of 15 residues. Unmatched junction bases numbered 11, after V lost 4 bases and J lost 9 bases. The germline V gene has CDR1 SGHNT and CDR2 YYREEE (reference sequence). Written as DNA, the CDR3 is TGTGCCAGCAGCATCGGAGCGGGAGGTAACCCTGAGCAGTTCTTC. Protein product: CASSIGAGGNPEQFF.

The chain recombines TRBV20-1 with TRBJ2-1; D might be TRBD2 (6 bases). V was trimmed by 0 bases and J by 2 bases, leaving 8 bases between them. CDR1 is DFQATT and CDR2 is SNEGSKA in the germline V gene (reference sequence). The CDR3 is 14 residues long. The CDR3 DNA sequence: TGCAGTGCTAGAGATAGCGGCCCCTACAATGAGCAGTTCTTC. It yields the protein CSARDSGPYNEQFF.

This clonotype was observed at least ten times. J is TRBJ1-4 and V is TRBV7-9; no clear D. Trimming took 5 bases from V and 8 from J, leaving 21 bases between them. CDR1 and CDR2 from the germline V gene are SEHNR and FQNEAQ (reference sequence). CDR3 length: 16 residues. The CDR3 reads CASSPPAGREVEKLFF. CDR3 DNA sequence: TGTGCCAGCAGCCCCCCCGCCGGAAGGGAGGTGGAAAAACTGTTTTTT.

The chain recombines TRBV2 with TRBJ2-7; TRBD1 matches at 11 bases. The CDR3 runs 14 residues. Germline CDR1 SNHLY, CDR2 FYNNEI. The V segment lost 3 bases and the J segment 5 bases; nucleotides outside the gene matches: 3. This CDR3 is CASSEDRGLNEQYF. CDR3 DNA sequence: TGTGCCAGCAGTGAGGACAGGGGGCTTAACGAGCAGTACTTC.

At least ten counts were recorded for this clonotype. This chain connects TRBV19 to TRBJ1-6, with no clear D. Trimming removed 7 bases from V and 9 bases from J, with 19 bases in between. CDR3 length: 15 residues. The germline CDR1 and CDR2 sequences are LNHDA and SQIVND (reference sequence). The CDR3 loop reads CASTNLRRPGSPLHF. The CDR3 DNA sequence: TGTGCCAGTACTAATTTGAGGCGCCCAGGTTCACCCCTCCACTTT.

This clonotype was seen repeatedly, ten times or more. The rearrangement links TRBV7-8 to TRBJ2-5; 13 bases are a match to TRBD2. The V gene end was trimmed by 5 bases and the J gene end by 5 bases; junction bases not matched to a gene: 8. Germline V gene lookup returns CDR1 SGHVS and CDR2 FQNEAQ. The CDR3 spans 16 residues. The CDR3 sequence: CASSMGLAGWKETQYF. The CDR3 DNA follows: TGTGCCAGCAGCATGGGACTAGCGGGATGGAAGGAGACCCAGTACTTC.

This clonotype has a count of ten or more. The gene calls are TRBV11-2 and TRBJ2-1; 7 positions agree with TRBD2. CDR3 length equals 15 residues. V was clipped by 6 bases and J by 4 bases; unmatched bases: 9. Per the germline V gene, CDR1 is SGHAT and CDR2 is FQNNGV. The DNA for the CDR3 is TGTGCCAGCAGAAAGGTCGGGACTAATTACAATGAGCAGTTCTTC. This gives the protein CASRKVGTNYNEQFF.

V and J are TRBV5-4 and TRBJ1-6, with TRBD1 identical over 9 bases. Trimming took 0 bases from V and 7 from J; bases not matched to a gene: 8. Germline assignment: CDR1 SGHNT and CDR2 YYREEE (reference sequence). This CDR3 spans 17 amino acids. The chain's CDR3 is CASSLGGGQGGNSPLHF. In nucleotides, the CDR3 is TGTGCCAGCAGCTTGGGCGGGGGACAGGGAGGCAATTCACCCCTCCACTTT.

The V and J genes are TRBV2 and TRBJ2-1, with D perhaps TRBD1 or TRBD2 (5 bases each). Germline CDR1 is SNHLY and CDR2 is FYNNEI. V was trimmed by 10 bases and J by 5 bases, leaving 21 bases between them. The CDR3 has 15 amino acids. CDR3 in DNA: TGTGCCACCCCTCGGAAGGCGGGCAGGGACAATGAGCAGTTCTTC. This translates into CATPRKAGRDNEQFF.

This clonotype has at least ten counts. The V and J genes are TRBV27 and TRBJ2-7, with TRBD1 matching 8 bases. V gave up 1 base and J gave up 5 bases; unmatched junction bases: 10. Germline assignment: CDR1 MNHEY and CDR2 SMNVEV (reference sequence). This CDR3 has 16 amino acids. Here the CDR3 reads CASSLLRTGKGDEQYF. The CDR3 nucleotides are TGTGCCAGCAGTTTATTGAGGACAGGGAAGGGGGACGAGCAGTACTTC.